These 5 T cell receptor beta chains were sequenced from one sample in a study of a mutant IDH1 vaccine in newly diagnosed glioma. Clones were read by immunoSEQ multiplex PCR, and TCRdb kept only the in-frame ones, dropping some. The sample has roughly 22,000 clones; around nine tenths are singletons. These receptors have no identified antigens. Time point described: week 11, during vaccination. A 20-mer mutant IDH1 peptide at 300 ug was injected subcutaneously with topical imiquimod. The sample in question was PBMCs, obtained from a glioma patient whose treatment included an IDH1 peptide vaccine. These receptors all stem from a woman aged 40-49 years with glioma.

This chain uses TRBV6-1 with TRBJ2-1; TRBD2 agrees at 13 bases. The trim removed 3 bases at V and 6 bases at J, leaving 5 bases unmatched. Germline V gene data show CDR1 as MNHNS and CDR2 as SASEGT. The CDR3 has 16 residues. CDR3 in amino acids: CASSDAGTSGTNEQFF. DNA of the CDR3: TGTGCCAGCAGTGACGCAGGGACTAGCGGGACCAATGAGCAGTTCTTC.

CDR3 amino acids: CASSPRTNYEQYF. Here the CDR3 DNA reads TGTGCCAGCAGCCCAAGGACCAACTACGAGCAGTACTTC. The genes are TRBV7-9 and TRBJ2-7; D not resolved. The V and J ends lost 5 bases and 3 bases respectively, with 11 bases between them. CDR1 and CDR2 from the germline V gene are SEHNR and FQNEAQ (reference sequence). This CDR3 has 13 amino acids. Drawing the rest from reference TRBV7-9 and TRBJ2-7, the complete variable domain is DTGVSQNPRHKITKRGQNVTFRCDPISEHNRLYWYRQTLGQGPEFLTYFQNEAQLEKSRLLSDRFSAERPKGSFSTLEIQRTEQGDSAMYLCASSPRTNYEQYFGPGTRLTVT.

This clone was detected only once. The chain joins TRBV4-3 to TRBJ2-3, with 10 bases matching TRBD2. The V gene end was trimmed by 0 bases and the J gene end by 4 bases; junction bases not matched to a gene: 4. This CDR3 has 16 amino acids. Germline CDR1 reads LGHNA; CDR2 reads YSLEER. This chain's CDR3 is CASSQDLLAGPDTQYF. The DNA of the CDR3 is TGCGCCAGCAGCCAAGATTTACTAGCGGGGCCAGATACGCAGTATTTT.

The chain combines TRBV7-2 with TRBJ1-3, with D unclear. The CDR3 has 15 amino acids. The V gene lost 2 bases and the J gene lost 1 base, with 9 bases spanning the gap. CDR1 and CDR2 from the germline V gene are SGHTA and FQGNSA. The CDR3 nucleotides are TGTGCCAGCAGCTTAAACAGTGGGTCTGGAAACACCATATATTTT. Protein sequence: CASSLNSGSGNTIYF.

V usage is TRBV25-1 and J usage is TRBJ1-6; the D is unclear. V was clipped by 6 bases and J by 9 bases, with 21 bases between them. The CDR3 extends over 16 amino acids. Germline V gene sequence: CDR1 MGHDK, CDR2 SYGVNS. For the CDR3, the DNA is TGTGCCAGCAGCGGGTGGGTCCTAGGGATGATTTCACCCCTCCACTTT. It translates to CASSGWVLGMISPLHF.